The 23 T cell receptor beta chains presented below share a single source sample, sequenced in a study of PD-L1 blockade in urothelial cancer. Assay: immunoSEQ multiplex PCR; the TCRdb copy retains only in-frame clones and omits some. The sample contains roughly 41,000 clones, about 79% of which appear only once. Sequencing was performed on PBMCs, taken around atezolizumab (anti-PD-L1) treatment. These receptors originate from a man in his fifties or sixties with urothelial cancer.

V is TRBV14 and J is TRBJ2-2; a weak D match, TRBD2 (5 bases). V was cut by 8 bases and J by 1 base, with 11 bases left in between. This CDR3 is 14 amino acids long. CDR1 and CDR2 from the germline V gene are SGHDN and FVKESK. In DNA form, the CDR3 reads TGTGCCAGCTCCGGACGGGAGAACACCGGGGAGCTGTTTTTT. This encodes CASSGRENTGELFF.

The chain has TRBV5-4 and TRBJ2-7; D remains ambiguous. CDR1 is SGHNT and CDR2 is YYREEE in the germline V gene (reference sequence). CDR3 length: 11 amino acids. V lost 0 bases, J lost 6 bases, and 4 bases lay in between. CDR3 region: CASSLELEQYF. The CDR3 nucleotides are TGTGCCAGCAGCTTGGAACTCGAGCAGTACTTC.

The V call is TRBV27, the J call TRBJ1-2, with D perhaps matching TRBD1 (5 bases). Per germline, CDR1 MNHEY and CDR2 SMNVEV (reference sequence). The CDR3 has 16 amino acids. The ends were cut back, 3 bases at V and 0 bases at J, with 14 bases in the middle. The DNA for the CDR3 is TGTGCCAGCAGTTTCTCCGGGGGAGTATCTAACTATGGCTACACCTTC. Encoded protein: CASSFSGGVSNYGYTF.

J is TRBJ1-1 and V is TRBV5-1; unclear D gene. CDR3 length equals 13 residues. Germline CDR1 and CDR2: SGHRS and YFSETQ. V dropped 4 bases and J dropped 10 bases, with 17 bases sitting between them. In nucleotides, the CDR3 is TGCGCCAGCAGCCCCCGGGGAACCGAGGGAGCTTTCTTT. Its protein is CASSPRGTEGAFF.

The table lists this clone with a few counts. This chain links TRBV5-1 with TRBJ2-7, with 7 nucleotides matching TRBD1. The CDR3 sequence is 12 residues long. Germline V lookup: CDR1 SGHRS, CDR2 YFSETQ. With 5 bases clipped from V and 5 bases from J, the junction kept 4 bases outside the gene matches. DNA for the CDR3: TGCGCCAGCAGACTAACAGGGGACGAGCAGTACTTC. This encodes CASRLTGDEQYF.

The CDR3 nucleotides are TGTGCCAGCATTCCGGACGGGGAAGCTAACTATGGCTACACCTTC. Its protein product is CASIPDGEANYGYTF. J is TRBJ1-2 and V is TRBV2; D is uncertain. Trimming pared 7 bases from V and 0 bases from J, leaving 15 bases between. The CDR3 runs to 15 residues. Germline CDR1 reads SNHLY; CDR2 reads FYNNEI.

The chain joins TRBV28 to TRBJ2-5; 8 bases line up with TRBD2. Losses at the gene ends were 3 bases for V and 0 bases for J; bases not matched to a gene: 9. This CDR3 spans 17 amino acids. In germline, CDR1 is MDHEN, CDR2 SYDVKM. This CDR3 is CASSFRRGAEYQETQYF. The CDR3 region has the DNA TGTGCCAGCAGTTTCAGGCGGGGGGCTGAGTACCAAGAGACCCAGTACTTC. The full variable domain, with the rest looked up from reference TRBV28 and TRBJ2-5, is DVKVTQSSRYLVKRTGEKVFLECVQDMDHENMFWYRQDPGLGLRLIYFSYDVKMKEKGDIPEGYSVSREKKERFSLILESASTNQTSMYLCASSFRRGAEYQETQYFGPGTRLLVL.

The chain recombines TRBV6-1 with TRBJ2-1, with 10 bases identical to TRBD2. Losses at the gene ends were 6 bases for V and 4 bases for J; bases not matched to a gene: 6. CDR3 length equals 15 residues. Germline lookup yields CDR1 MNHNS and CDR2 SASEGT. The CDR3 DNA is TGTGCCAGCAGACGTACTAGCGGGGCTTACAATGAGCAGTTCTTC. Protein: CASRRTSGAYNEQFF.

This chain joins TRBV10-3 and TRBJ2-3; 9 nucleotides agree with TRBD1. Germline V gene sequence: CDR1 ENHRY, CDR2 SYGVKD. The ends lost 5 bases at V and 0 bases at J; junction bases unmatched: 6. The CDR3 covers 16 residues. DNA for the CDR3: TGTGCCATCAGTAGAACCGGGACAGGGAGCACAGATACGCAGTATTTT. Translating it yields CAISRTGTGSTDTQYF.

This chain connects TRBV7-9 to TRBJ1-5; D not certain. This CDR3 has 12 residues. Germline V gene sequence: CDR1 SEHNR, CDR2 FQNEAQ (reference sequence). V gave up 1 base and J gave up 11 bases, with 9 bases separating them. The CDR3 protein is CASSLGPTAQHF. As DNA, the CDR3 is TGTGCCAGCAGCTTAGGGCCCACCGCCCAGCATTTT.

The CDR3 DNA reads TGTGCCAGCAGTGGAGACAGGGGGGAGACCCAGTACTTC. Residues: CASSGDRGETQYF. This sequence joins TRBV2 and TRBJ2-5; 9 nucleotides match TRBD1. Trimming at V came to 4 bases and at J to 5 bases, leaving 2 bases not matched to a gene. Germline values: CDR1 SNHLY, CDR2 FYNNEI. This CDR3 comprises 13 residues.

The chain carries TRBV6-1 and TRBJ2-3; 7 nucleotides agree with TRBD2. The CDR3 has 14 amino acids. CDR1 and CDR2 from the germline V gene are MNHNS and SASEGT. V lost 6 bases to trimming and J lost 6 bases; unmatched junction nucleotides: 9. CDR3 sequence (DNA): TGTGCCAGCAGAATCGCGGGGGAGGGGGATACGCAGTATTTT. Translated: CASRIAGEGDTQYF.

The chain joins TRBV5-1 to TRBJ1-1; perhaps TRBD1 as D (6 bases). V shed 2 bases and J shed 2 bases, with 16 bases lying between them. This CDR3 is 16 amino acids long. Looked up from germline, CDR1 is SGHRS and CDR2 is YFSETQ. The CDR3 here is CASSLGGARDNTEAFF. In DNA form, the CDR3 reads TGCGCCAGCAGCTTAGGGGGGGCGCGTGACAACACTGAAGCTTTCTTT.

The V gene is TRBV5-4, the J gene TRBJ2-7; 7 bases match TRBD1. Germline CDR1 reads SGHNT; CDR2 reads YYREEE (reference sequence). The CDR3 runs 13 residues. V lost 1 base and J lost 5; bases outside the gene matches: 3. The DNA for the CDR3 is TGTGCCAGCAGCTTGACAGGGGCCGACGAGCAGTACTTC. Protein: CASSLTGADEQYF.

This chain links TRBV10-2 with TRBJ1-2, with 10 nucleotides matching TRBD1. This CDR3 has 14 amino acids. V lost 3 bases to trimming and J lost 7 bases; unmatched junction nucleotides: 5. CDR1 and CDR2 (germline): WSHSY, SAAADI. The CDR3 reads CASSDRDRGSGYTF. CDR3 in DNA: TGCGCCAGCAGTGACCGGGACAGGGGTTCTGGCTACACCTTC.

The chain is built from TRBV6-1 and TRBJ1-5, with D possibly TRBD1 on 6 matching bases. Trimming left V 1 base short and J 6 bases short, with 13 bases between. There are 15 residues in the CDR3. Germline V gene data show CDR1 as MNHNS and CDR2 as SASEGT. The CDR3 DNA follows: TGTGCCAGCAGTGAAGACAGGGACCTCACTCAGCCCCAGCATTTT. As protein: CASSEDRDLTQPQHF.

The CDR3 DNA reads TGTGCCAGCAGTGAAGGAAGGGGTTCTGGAAACACCATATATTTT. Its protein product is CASSEGRGSGNTIYF. The V gene is TRBV6-1, the J gene TRBJ1-3; possibly TRBD1 for D (5 bases). The CDR3 has 15 residues. Trimming shortened V by 1 base and J by 1 base, and 8 bases separated the two germline ends. CDR1 MNHNS and CDR2 SASEGT come from the germline V gene.

Concerning this clone: Other nucleotide sequences from this sample produce the same CDR3. The chain employs TRBV5-6 and TRBJ2-7; 10 nucleotides match TRBD1. The CDR3 has 15 amino acids. J gave up 0 bases and V 0 bases, and 0 bases lay outside the gene matches. Looked up from germline, CDR1 is SGHDT and CDR2 is YYEEEE. The CDR3 coding sequence is TGTGCCAGCAGCTTGGGGACAGGGGGCTCCTACGAGCAGTACTTC. This codes for CASSLGTGGSYEQYF.

The J gene is TRBJ2-7, the V gene TRBV2, with 8 bases matching TRBD1. This CDR3 has 16 amino acids. Trimming took 7 bases from V and 0 from J; bases not matched to a gene: 11. Germline CDR1 and CDR2: SNHLY and FYNNEI. The CDR3 sequence: CASTIPTGVISYEQYF. The CDR3 coding sequence is TGTGCCAGCACTATACCGACAGGGGTCATCTCCTACGAGCAGTACTTC.

CDR3 in DNA: TGCGCCAGCAGCTTGTTGTCGGGCACTGAAGCTTTCTTT. It translates to CASSLLSGTEAFF. The chain joins TRBV5-1 to TRBJ1-1; no clear D. The CDR3 has 13 amino acids. The V gene's germline CDR1 is SGHRS and CDR2 YFSETQ. V was trimmed by 1 base and J by 4 bases, leaving 8 bases between them.

The rearrangement links TRBV30 to TRBJ1-1, with 7 bases that match TRBD1. The CDR3 consists of 11 residues. Germline assignment: CDR1 GTSNPN and CDR2 SVGIG (reference sequence). After removal of 6 bases from V and 7 bases from J, the junction contained 5 bases not matched to a gene. In nucleotides, the CDR3 is TGTGCCTGTCAGGGGGACGGTGAAGCTTTCTTT. It is translated as CACQGDGEAFF. Looking up the rest from reference TRBV30 and TRBJ1-1 gives the full variable domain: SQTIHQWPATLVQPVGSPLSLECTVEGTSNPNLYWYRQAAGRGLQLLFYSVGIGQISSEVPQNLSASRPQDRQFILSSKKLLLSDSGFYLCACQGDGEAFFGQGTRLTVV.

In DNA, the CDR3 is TGTGCCAGCAGCGGAATAGCGGGGCTTATCAATGAGCAGTTCTTC. Protein product: CASSGIAGLINEQFF. J is TRBJ2-1 and V is TRBV9; 8 bases are a match to TRBD2. The germline CDR1 and CDR2 sequences are SGDLS and YYNGEE. The CDR3 runs 15 residues. V was clipped by 3 bases and J by 6 bases; unmatched bases: 8. The whole variable domain, remainder taken from reference TRBV9 and TRBJ2-1, is DSGVTQTPKHLITATGQRVTLRCSPRSGDLSVYWYQQSLDQGLQFLIQYYNGEERAKGNILERFSAQQFPDLHSELNLSSLELGDSALYFCASSGIAGLINEQFFGPGTRLTVL.

This chain links TRBV2 with TRBJ1-2; TRBD1 matches 7 bases. V trimming: 6 bases; J trimming: 0 bases; junction bases outside the gene matches: 7. This CDR3 contains 15 residues. Germline CDR1 reads SNHLY; CDR2 reads FYNNEI. CDR3 sequence (DNA): TGTGCCAGCAGCCCTACAGGGGCTACTAACTATGGCTACACCTTC. Protein product: CASSPTGATNYGYTF. The full variable domain, with the rest looked up from reference TRBV2 and TRBJ1-2, is EPEVTQTPSHQVTQMGQEVILRCVPISNHLYFYWYRQILGQKVEFLVSFYNNEISEKSEIFDDQFSVERPDGSNFTLKIRSTKLEDSAMYFCASSPTGATNYGYTFGSGTRLTVV.